The 8 T cell receptor beta chains listed next were all sequenced from one sample in a study of blood T cell repertoires in COVID-19. This table comes from immunoSEQ multiplex PCR, and its TCRdb copy is limited to in-frame clones, with some not included. The table shows about 400,000 clones, with around 89% occurring only once. The source material was peripheral blood. The receptors here all came from a woman aged 25 to 39 with acute or convalescent COVID-19.

The rearrangement uses TRBV30 and TRBJ1-1; D ambiguous. CDR3 size: 12 residues. The V end lost 1 base, the J end lost 7 bases, and 10 bases lay between the germline ends. Germline V gene sequence: CDR1 GTSNPN, CDR2 SVGIG (reference sequence). CDR3 sequence (DNA): TGTGCCTGGAGTGCGGGGAGAGGTGAAGCTTTCTTT. Its translation: CAWSAGRGEAFF. The full variable domain, rest sourced from reference TRBV30 and TRBJ1-1, is SQTIHQWPATLVQPVGSPLSLECTVEGTSNPNLYWYRQAAGRGLQLLFYSVGIGQISSEVPQNLSASRPQDRQFILSSKKLLLSDSGFYLCAWSAGRGEAFFGQGTRLTVV.

This clone has a handful of counts. This chain connects TRBV4-1 to TRBJ2-3; 8 bases are shared with TRBD2. The CDR3 has 16 amino acids. V lost 4 bases and J lost 2; bases outside the gene matches: 8. Germline V gives CDR1 MGHRA, CDR2 YSYEKL. The CDR3 sequence is CASSPWGRGATDTQYF. CDR3 nucleotide sequence: TGCGCCAGCAGCCCCTGGGGGCGGGGGGCCACAGATACGCAGTATTTT.

This clone was found once. The chain is built from TRBV19 and TRBJ2-7; no clear D. This CDR3 comprises 13 residues. V shed 4 bases and J shed 0 bases, with 7 bases lying between them. CDR1 LNHDA and CDR2 SQIVND come from the germline V gene (reference sequence). CDR3 bases: TGTGCCAGTAGTACTGTTATCTCCTACGAGCAGTACTTC. Protein: CASSTVISYEQYF. The complete variable domain, with remaining parts taken from reference TRBV19 and TRBJ2-7, reads DGGITQSPKYLFRKEGQNVTLSCEQNLNHDAMYWYRQDPGQGLRLIYYSQIVNDFQKGDIAEGYSVSREKKESFPLTVTSAQKNPTAFYLCASSTVISYEQYFGPGTRLTVT.

V gene TRBV19 combines with J gene TRBJ1-1; no clear D. This CDR3 is built from 15 residues. Germline V gene sequence: CDR1 LNHDA, CDR2 SQIVND (reference sequence). The V end lost 5 bases, the J end lost 2 bases, and 15 bases lay between the germline ends. DNA for the CDR3: TGTGCCAGTAGTCGATCAACACGTAGCAACACTGAAGCTTTCTTT. It encodes CASSRSTRSNTEAFF.

The DNA of the CDR3 is TGTGCCAGCAGCTTGGACACTAACTATGGCTACACCTTC. Its protein product is CASSLDTNYGYTF. This chain connects TRBV6-5 to TRBJ1-2, with D maybe TRBD1 (5 bases). V was shortened by 6 bases and J by 0 bases, with 8 bases between the two germline ends. Germline V CDR1 and CDR2: MNHEY, SVGAGI. This CDR3 is built from 13 residues.

This clone was counted at least ten times. The identical CDR3 is also encoded by other nucleotide sequences in the sample. The chain has TRBV5-1 and TRBJ1-3; the D is unclear. The CDR3 is 13 amino acids. CDR1 is SGHRS and CDR2 is YFSETQ in the germline V gene. The ends were cut back, 0 bases at V and 3 bases at J, with 4 bases in the middle. The CDR3 nucleotides are TGCGCCAGCAGCTTGGCCCTTGGAAACACCATATATTTT. It translates to CASSLALGNTIYF.

This clone was counted a few times. The V gene is TRBV19, the J gene TRBJ2-7, with D possibly being TRBD1 (6 bases). Germline V gives CDR1 LNHDA, CDR2 SQIVND (reference sequence). V lost 3 bases and J 0 bases, leaving 15 bases between the germline ends. This CDR3 is built from 16 residues. Here the CDR3 reads CASSIHPRGPSYEQYF. The CDR3, as DNA: TGTGCCAGTAGTATCCACCCCAGGGGTCCCTCCTACGAGCAGTACTTC. Drawing the rest from reference TRBV19 and TRBJ2-7, the complete variable domain is DGGITQSPKYLFRKEGQNVTLSCEQNLNHDAMYWYRQDPGQGLRLIYYSQIVNDFQKGDIAEGYSVSREKKESFPLTVTSAQKNPTAFYLCASSIHPRGPSYEQYFGPGTRLTVT.

This clone was counted a single time. Here the CDR3 DNA reads TGCGCCAGCAGCCAAGAAGAGGGGGGGAGGAACACTGAAGCTTTCTTT. Residues: CASSQEEGGRNTEAFF. The chain recombines TRBV4-1 with TRBJ1-1, with D maybe TRBD1 (6 bases). This CDR3 comprises 16 residues. CDR1 is MGHRA and CDR2 is YSYEKL in the germline V gene. Trimming removed 0 bases at V and 1 base at J, with 12 bases between.